This paragraph reports one T cell receptor beta chain. Its cognate antigen is unknown. These data originate in a study of CD4 T cells in relation to SARS-CoV-2 and coronaviruses. Findings of the study overall: Compared with monoreactive clones, crossreactive clones showed significantly weaker SARS-CoV-2 expansion. About 65% of donors had memory CD4+ clonotypes crossrecognizing SARS-CoV-2 and common cold coronavirus spike.

The table came from immunoSEQ multiplex PCR; TCRdb's copy has only in-frame clones and leaves some out. The sample holds tens of thousands of clones, more than 80% seen once. Unexposed donor CD4+ T cells date from about 2010-2019, before the COVID-19 pandemic. Germline loops: CDR1 SGHVS, CDR2 FQNEAQ. The V gene lost 5 bases and the J gene lost 3 bases, with 17 bases spanning the gap. The CDR3 is 15 residues long. The V gene is TRBV7-8, the J gene TRBJ2-7; D ambiguous. The source material was memory CD4+ T cells from PBMCs. This clonotype was sampled from a human donor in good health. In DNA form, the CDR3 reads TGTGCCAGCAGCCTCACCCCGCTTAGCCACTACGAGCAGTACTTC. Protein: CASSLTPLSHYEQYF.